Presented here are 13 T cell receptor beta chains from one specimen sequenced in a study of T cells in Graves' hyperthyroidism and ophthalmopathy. TCR beta CDR3 sequences were amplified from RNA transcripts. During a first-round RT-PCR of the TCR CDR3, the HTBI primer set was used. TCRdb re-called the multiplex PCR reads with MiXCR, one entry per CDR3 protein. Of about 600,000 distinct CDR3 sequences in the sample, approximately 15% were seen once. Sample: blood. Receptors originate from a woman in her forties with Graves' ophthalmopathy.

The chain is built from TRBV5-1 and TRBJ1-2; D may be TRBD1 (5 bases). The CDR3 is made up of 13 amino acids. The germline gives CDR1 SGHRS, CDR2 YFSETQ. V lost 0 bases and J lost 8, with 11 bases in between. The CDR3 DNA reads TGCGCCAGCAGCTTGGTGCAGGGAAACGGCTACACCTTC. Encoded protein: CASSLVQGNGYTF.

This clonotype was counted many times. The V and J genes are TRBV20-1 and TRBJ1-5; D uncertain. The CDR3 is 15 residues long. Per the germline V gene, CDR1 is DFQATT and CDR2 is SNEGSKA (reference sequence). Deletions cut 4 bases from V and 2 bases from J, with 15 bases between. As DNA, the CDR3 is TGCAGTGCTATCGACCCTGCATTTGGCAATCAGCCCCAGCATTTT. The encoded protein is CSAIDPAFGNQPQHF.

In this sample, this clonotype turned up a few times. The chain combines TRBV28 with TRBJ2-5; possible D gene TRBD1, 5 bases. The CDR3 totals 13 residues. Germline V gene data show CDR1 as MDHEN and CDR2 as SYDVKM. V lost 10 bases to trimming and J lost 2 bases, with 14 bases between them. CDR3 sequence: CATETAPQETQYF. The CDR3 DNA is TGTGCCACCGAGACAGCTCCTCAAGAGACCCAGTACTTC. The entire variable domain, with the rest obtained from reference TRBV28 and TRBJ2-5, is as follows: DVKVTQSSRYLVKRTGEKVFLECVQDMDHENMFWYRQDPGLGLRLIYFSYDVKMKEKGDIPEGYSVSREKKERFSLILESASTNQTSMYLCATETAPQETQYFGPGTRLLVL.

This clonotype was seen a handful of times. The V and J genes are TRBV6-1 and TRBJ1-5; D is ambiguous. V shed 6 bases and J shed 0 bases, with 12 bases lying between them. CDR3 length: 15 residues. Germline-derived CDR1 and CDR2 are MNHNS and SASEGT. CDR3 DNA: TGTGCCAGCAGGCCGAACCACTTTAGCAATCAGCCCCAGCATTTT. Encoded protein: CASRPNHFSNQPQHF.

This clonotype was detected ten times or more. CDR3 sequence (DNA): TGTGCCAGCAGCTTAGCGGGGTCCCGGGAGACCCAGTACTTC. Translating gives CASSLAGSRETQYF. The rearrangement joins TRBV11-2 to TRBJ2-5, with a tentative D call TRBD2 (5 bases). This CDR3 has 14 residues. Germline loops: CDR1 SGHAT, CDR2 FQNNGV. Trimming took off 1 base at V and 5 bases at J, with 11 bases between the two ends.

This clonotype was detected ten times or more. The chain joins TRBV11-2 to TRBJ2-5; D gene ambiguous. Trimming took 1 base from V and 5 from J, leaving 20 bases between them. The CDR3 has 17 amino acids. Looked up from germline, CDR1 is SGHAT and CDR2 is FQNNGV. Here the CDR3 reads CASSLVPQLRPLETQYF. The CDR3 nucleotides are TGTGCCAGCAGCTTAGTGCCCCAATTACGACCTCTCGAGACCCAGTACTTC.

This rearrangement joins TRBV9 to TRBJ2-5, with a tentative D call TRBD1 (6 bases). V dropped 3 bases and J dropped 5 bases, with 14 bases sitting between them. CDR3 length: 14 amino acids. The germline V gene encodes CDR1 SGDLS and CDR2 YYNGEE. This CDR3 is CASSADSSRETQYF. The CDR3 DNA is TGTGCCAGCAGCGCGGACAGTTCCCGGGAGACCCAGTACTTC.

This clonotype was seen a handful of times. The chain is built from TRBV19 and TRBJ2-7; D is perhaps TRBD2 (6 bases). There are 15 residues in the CDR3. With 4 bases removed from V and 5 bases from J, the gap between germline ends came to 18 bases. Germline values: CDR1 LNHDA, CDR2 SQIVND (reference sequence). CDR3 region: CASSRVAGRRDEQYF. The DNA of the CDR3 is TGTGCCAGTAGTAGAGTGGCGGGGCGTAGGGACGAGCAGTACTTC.

This clonotype was detected ten times or more. V usage is TRBV7-3 and J usage is TRBJ1-1, with D maybe TRBD1 (6 bases). There are 13 residues in the CDR3. Germline CDR1 is SGHTA and CDR2 is FQGTGA. V was cut by 3 bases and J by 8 bases, with 13 bases left in between. CDR3 sequence reads: CASSFTGRTEAFF. In DNA form, the CDR3 reads TGTGCCAGCAGCTTTACAGGGAGGACGGAAGCTTTCTTT.

This clonotype occurred many times. This chain uses TRBV5-1 with TRBJ2-3; 8 positions match TRBD2. CDR3 length equals 15 residues. Trimming cost V 1 base and J 2 bases; bases outside gene matches: 3. Germline V gene lookup returns CDR1 SGHRS and CDR2 YFSETQ. CDR3 bases: TGCGCCAGCAGCTTGAGTAGCGGGGTCACAGATACGCAGTATTTT. Translated: CASSLSSGVTDTQYF.

Many counts were recorded for this clonotype. This chain connects TRBV20-1 to TRBJ2-7; 8 positions agree with TRBD1. This CDR3 is 15 amino acids long. The trim removed 4 bases at V and 3 bases at J, leaving 11 bases unmatched. Germline-derived CDR1 and CDR2 are DFQATT and SNEGSKA (reference sequence). CDR3 in amino acids: CSATSSGTGLYEQYF. As DNA, the CDR3 is TGCAGTGCTACAAGTTCCGGGACAGGCCTCTACGAGCAGTACTTC.

The chain links TRBV20-1 to TRBJ2-5, with 14 bases matching TRBD2. CDR3 length: 17 amino acids. Trimming cost V 3 bases and J 5 bases; bases outside gene matches: 11. Germline V lookup: CDR1 DFQATT, CDR2 SNEGSKA (reference sequence). CDR3 loop: CSASLLPGLAGVETQYF. The CDR3 DNA is TGCAGTGCTAGCTTACTTCCGGGACTAGCGGGAGTTGAGACCCAGTACTTC.

Ten or more counts support this clonotype. The rearrangement joins TRBV6-1 to TRBJ1-1; unclear D gene. Germline values: CDR1 MNHNS, CDR2 SASEGT. This CDR3 contains 12 residues. V was shortened by 3 bases and J by 7 bases, with 9 bases between the two germline ends. CDR3 residues: CASSEMTGEAFF. The CDR3 bases are TGTGCCAGCAGTGAGATGACTGGTGAAGCTTTCTTT.